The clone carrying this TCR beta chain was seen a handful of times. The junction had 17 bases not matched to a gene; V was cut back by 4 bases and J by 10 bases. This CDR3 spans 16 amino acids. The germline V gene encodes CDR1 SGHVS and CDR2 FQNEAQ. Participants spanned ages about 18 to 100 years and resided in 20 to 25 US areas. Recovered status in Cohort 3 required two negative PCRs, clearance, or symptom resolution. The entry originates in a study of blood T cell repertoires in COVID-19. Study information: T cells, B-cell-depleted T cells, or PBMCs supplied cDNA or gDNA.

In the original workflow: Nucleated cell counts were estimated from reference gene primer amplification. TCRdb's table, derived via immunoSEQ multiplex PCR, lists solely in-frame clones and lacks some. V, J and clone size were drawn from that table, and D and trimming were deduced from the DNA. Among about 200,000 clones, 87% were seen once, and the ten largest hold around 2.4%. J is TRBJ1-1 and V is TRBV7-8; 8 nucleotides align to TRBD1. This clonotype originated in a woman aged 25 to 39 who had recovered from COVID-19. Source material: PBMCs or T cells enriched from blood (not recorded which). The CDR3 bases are TGTGCCAGCAGCTCCATCCGGACAGGGTACCTGGAAGGAGCTTTCTTT. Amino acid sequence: CASSSIRTGYLEGAFF. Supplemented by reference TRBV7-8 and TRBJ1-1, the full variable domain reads GAGVSQSPRYKVAKRGQDVALRCDPISGHVSLFWYQQALGQGPEFLTYFQNEAQLDKSGLPSDRFFAERPEGSVSTLKIQRTQQEDSAVYLCASSSIRTGYLEGAFFGQGTRLTVV.